The 5 T cell receptor beta chains in this list originate from one sample, sequenced in a study of CD8+ T cells in alopecia areata. RNA was isolated and reverse transcribed to cDNA, the sequencing template. Here immunoSEQ multiplex PCR was the method, and the copy in TCRdb shows in-frame clones only, minus some. The sample consists of under 150,000 clones, around four fifths of them appearing once. Treatment in this sample: oral pan-JAK inhibitor, 5-10 mg twice daily. The material was CD8+ T cells sorted from blood, obtained at week 4, from a patient treated with tofacitinib. These TCRs come from a human donor with alopecia areata.

Only a few counts were recorded for this clone. V usage is TRBV29-1 and J usage is TRBJ2-2, with D possibly matching TRBD2 (6 bases). Trimming stripped 8 bases from V and 6 bases from J, with 13 bases between. This CDR3 has 12 amino acids. From germline, CDR1 is SQVTM and CDR2 ANQGSEA. CDR3 loop: CSSKGGAGELFF. CDR3 DNA sequence: TGCAGCTCGAAAGGAGGGGCCGGGGAGCTGTTTTTT.

V is TRBV7-9 and J is TRBJ1-5; D possibly corresponds to TRBD1 (5 bases). The CDR3 totals 13 residues. Germline CDR1 is SEHNR and CDR2 is FQNEAQ (reference sequence). Trimming pared 4 bases from V and 5 bases from J, leaving 9 bases between. CDR3 region: CASSSETDQPQHF. The CDR3 region has the DNA TGTGCCAGCAGCTCAGAGACAGATCAGCCCCAGCATTTT.

The chain couples TRBV2 to TRBJ2-7; D uncertain. Germline CDR1 and CDR2: SNHLY and FYNNEI. Trimming left V 3 bases short and J 6 bases short, with 18 bases between. This CDR3 comprises 15 residues. DNA for the CDR3: TGTGCCAGCAGTGATATAGAGCCCCCCCCCTCCGAGCAGTACTTC. It encodes CASSDIEPPPSEQYF.

This sequence joins TRBV29-1 and TRBJ1-1; weak D call: TRBD1 (6 bases). V was shortened by 4 bases and J by 3 bases, with 15 bases between the two germline ends. CDR1 SQVTM and CDR2 ANQGSEA come from the germline V gene. There are 14 residues in the CDR3. CDR3 coding DNA: TGCAGCGTTGTCTTTAATCGACAGGACACTGAAGCTTTCTTT. This gives the protein CSVVFNRQDTEAFF.

The genes are TRBV6-5 and TRBJ2-4; 8 nucleotides agree with TRBD1. Looked up from germline, CDR1 is MNHEY and CDR2 is SVGAGI. The trim removed 4 bases at V and 7 bases at J, leaving 6 bases unmatched. The CDR3 runs 14 residues. CDR3 amino acids: CASSSHRGRNIQYF. The CDR3 DNA reads TGTGCCAGCAGTTCTCACAGGGGGAGGAACATTCAGTACTTC.